Presented here are 6 T cell receptor beta chains from one specimen sequenced in a study of blood T cells in healthy people across ages. With a J-beta primer mix and a sample-barcoded 5' primer, a second PCR ran about 7 to 11 cycles. TCRdb used MiXCR to reprocess the 5' RACE reads, holding one entry per CDR3 protein. The repertoire holds roughly 900,000 distinct CDR3 sequences, with 45% to 50% as singletons. Specimen: blood. The receptors stem from a man aged 25-45 years in good health.

This clonotype was recorded many times. The chain combines TRBV20-1 with TRBJ2-7; D is uncertain. Germline V gene data show CDR1 as DFQATT and CDR2 as SNEGSKA (reference sequence). The CDR3 has 11 amino acids. Trimming shortened V by 1 base and J by 3 bases, and 4 bases separated the two germline ends. The CDR3 spells CSARGDYEQYF. CDR3 sequence (DNA): TGCAGTGCTAGAGGGGACTACGAGCAGTACTTC.

J is TRBJ2-1 and V is TRBV21-1; TRBD2, as called in the table, went unchecked against the DNA. TRBV21-1 is marked as a pseudogene. CDR3 length equals 21 residues. The CDR3 DNA is TGTGCCAGCAGAGAGACAGGGCTCGGACTAGCGGGGGGTTTTCCCTACAATGAGCAGTTCTTC. The encoded protein is CASRETGLGLAGGFPYNEQFF.

This rearrangement joins TRBV4-2 to TRBJ1-5; 8 bases match TRBD1. The length of the CDR3 is 17 residues. With 4 bases clipped from V and 7 bases from J, the junction kept 15 bases outside the gene matches. The germline CDR1 and CDR2 sequences are LGHNA and YNFKEQ. This chain's CDR3 is CASSPNHRGVDEQPQHF. For the CDR3, the DNA is TGTGCCAGCAGCCCAAACCACAGGGGGGTCGATGAACAGCCCCAGCATTTT.

The V and J genes are TRBV30 and TRBJ1-2, with D uncertain. The CDR3 extends over 9 amino acids. Per germline, CDR1 GTSNPN and CDR2 SVGIG (reference sequence). V lost 6 bases and J lost 9, with 8 bases in between. In DNA form, the CDR3 reads TGTGCCTGCGAGAATAGCTACACCTTC. Translation gives CACENSYTF.

There are a few counts of this clonotype. The V call is TRBV13, the J call TRBJ1-4, with D unresolved. The germline CDR1 and CDR2 sequences are PRHDT and FYEKMQ (reference sequence). The CDR3 sequence is 15 residues long. V was trimmed by 4 bases and J by 2 bases, leaving 11 bases between them. DNA for the CDR3: TGTGCCAGCAGCTCCCGAGGTCTTACTAATGAAAAACTGTTTTTT. Its translation: CASSSRGLTNEKLFF.

The CDR3 region is CSVEGDRGPGDEQYF. The CDR3 nucleotides are TGCAGCGTTGAAGGGGACAGGGGACCGGGAGACGAGCAGTACTTC. The chain joins TRBV29-1 to TRBJ2-7; the match to TRBD1 covers 10 bases. The CDR3 length is 15 residues. The junction had 8 bases not matched to a gene; V was cut back by 1 base and J by 5 bases. Germline V gene lookup returns CDR1 SQVTM and CDR2 ANQGSEA.